The rows below give T cell receptor beta chains drawn from one sample of a study of T cell responses to AZD1222 COVID-19 vaccine. Profiled with immunoSEQ multiplex PCR; TCRdb holds only in-frame clones, not every one. Of about 100,000 clones listed, more than 90% were seen once; the top ten hold approximately 2.2%. Here the sequenced sample was peripheral blood, taken on day 0 of AZD1222 vaccination. The receptor set was obtained from an adult in good health. Each CDR3 is given with its conserved first and last residue. D genes are given only for firm matches. Size is omitted from some rows. Given values are once, few, many or a class for expanded clones.

CDR3	DNA	size	V	D	J
CASRHGLVEAFF	TGTGCCAGCAGACACGGACTGGTTGAAGCTTTCTTT	.	TRBV28	.	TRBJ1-1
CASSQFRGQGIF	TGTGCCAGCAGCCAGTTTCGGGGGCAAGGAATCTTC	once	TRBV7-9	.	TRBJ2-7
CASSLTSGGDNEQFF	TGTGCCAGCAGCTTGACTAGCGGGGGTGACAATGAGCAGTTCTTC	.	TRBV11-3	TRBD2	TRBJ2-1
CASSLVEPRDYGYTF	TGTGCCAGCAGCTTAGTGGAGCCGAGGGACTATGGCTACACCTTC	.	TRBV7-9	.	TRBJ1-2
CATSRPGQGLSGANVLTF	TGTGCCACCAGCAGACCGGGACAGGGATTGTCTGGGGCCAACGTCCTGACTTTC	.	TRBV15	TRBD1	TRBJ2-6
CASSISVDSPLHF	TGTGCCAGTAGTATCTCCGTGGATTCACCCCTCCACTTT	.	TRBV19	.	TRBJ1-6
CASSLEPTGSDYGYTF	TGTGCCAGCAGCTTAGAGCCTACAGGGTCGGATTATGGCTACACCTTC	.	TRBV7-6	.	TRBJ1-2
CASSFASRNGYTF	TGTGCCAGCAGTTTCGCGAGTCGGAATGGCTACACCTTC	.	TRBV12-3/TRBV12-4	.	TRBJ1-2
CASSGWVRPQHF	TGTGCCAGCAGTGGTTGGGTCCGGCCCCAGCATTTT	.	TRBV2	.	TRBJ1-5
CASSGGARGNTEAFF	TGTGCCAGCAGTGGGGGGGCGCGGGGGAACACTGAAGCTTTCTTT	.	TRBV28	.	TRBJ1-1
CASSEAYDRVAPRRYEQYF	TGTGCCAGCAGTGAAGCGTATGATCGGGTTGCCCCTCGTCGGTACGAGCAGTACTTC	.	TRBV6-1	.	TRBJ2-7
CAIGTSGAGANVLTF	TGTGCCATAGGGACTTCAGGGGCTGGGGCCAACGTCCTGACTTTC	.	TRBV6-5	.	TRBJ2-6
CASSLRDTIYF	TGTGCCAGCAGTTTGAGGGACACCATATATTTT	.	TRBV12-3/TRBV12-4	.	TRBJ1-3
CASSPTSSPFNEQFF	TGCGCCAGCAGCCCGACTAGTTCCCCTTTCAATGAGCAGTTCTTC	.	TRBV5-1	.	TRBJ2-1
CASSLDRLAGEETQYF	TGTGCCAGCAGCTTGGACCGACTAGCGGGGGAAGAGACCCAGTACTTC	.	TRBV5-4	TRBD2	TRBJ2-5
CASSLSRGMNTEAFF	TGTGCCAGCAGTTTATCACGGGGGATGAACACTGAAGCTTTCTTT	.	TRBV27	.	TRBJ1-1
CASSSKSQGRGSPLHF	TGTGCCAGCAGCTCGAAATCACAGGGAAGGGGCTCACCCCTCCACTTT	.	TRBV5-6	.	TRBJ1-6
CASSIPGTANEQYF	TGTGCCAGTAGTATACCGGGGACCGCCAACGAGCAGTACTTC	.	TRBV19	.	TRBJ2-7
CASSYLTGDGYTF	TGTGCCAGCAGTTACCTGACAGGAGATGGCTACACCTTC	.	TRBV6-5	.	TRBJ1-2
CASSITGRVDTQYF	TGTGCCAGTAGTATTACCGGGAGGGTAGATACGCAGTATTTT	.	TRBV19	TRBD2	TRBJ2-3
CASSSLGNEQFF	TGTGCCAGCAGCTCTTTGGGCAATGAGCAGTTCTTC	.	TRBV7-9	.	TRBJ2-1
CASSERGGYGYTF	TGTGCCAGCAGTGAAAGGGGGGGCTATGGCTACACCTTC	.	TRBV6-1	.	TRBJ1-2
CASSAVGHDQPQHF	TGTGCCAGCAGCGCGGTGGGACACGATCAGCCCCAGCATTTT	.	TRBV9	.	TRBJ1-5
CASSTSRDSGYGYTF	TGTGCCAGTAGTACCAGCAGGGATTCGGGGTATGGCTACACCTTC	.	TRBV19	.	TRBJ1-2
CSAGTSSYEQYF	TGCAGCGCGGGGACGTCTTCCTACGAGCAGTACTTC	.	TRBV29-1	.	TRBJ2-7
CASSYGRTEAFF	TGTGCCAGCAGTTACGGTCGTACTGAAGCTTTCTTT	.	TRBV6-2/TRBV6-3	.	TRBJ1-1
CASSLSTGVNTEAFF	TGTGCCAGCAGTTTATCAACAGGGGTCAACACTGAAGCTTTCTTT	.	TRBV27	TRBD1	TRBJ1-1
CAWSVQGLSNEKLFF	TGTGCCTGGAGTGTACAGGGGCTCTCTAATGAAAAACTGTTTTTT	.	TRBV30	TRBD1	TRBJ1-4
CASSPAPSNYGYTF	TGTGCCAGCAGCCCCGCGCCGTCTAACTATGGCTACACCTTC	.	TRBV7-2	.	TRBJ1-2
CASSWDGQTSYNEQFF	TGCGCCAGCAGCTGGGATGGGCAGACCTCCTACAATGAGCAGTTCTTC	.	TRBV5-1	.	TRBJ2-1
CASSQGTSSGNTIYF	TGTGCCAGCAGCCAAGGGACATCTTCTGGAAACACCATATATTTT	.	TRBV3-1/TRBV3-2	.	TRBJ1-3
CASSPSSGSSYNEQFF	TGCGCCAGCAGCCCTTCTAGCGGCAGCTCCTACAATGAGCAGTTCTTC	.	TRBV5-1	TRBD2	TRBJ2-1
CASSPGTDNQPQHF	TGTGCCAGCAGCCCCGGGACAGACAATCAGCCCCAGCATTTT	.	TRBV7-8	TRBD1	TRBJ1-5
CASSQLLAHEQFF	TGCGCCAGCAGCCAATTGTTAGCACATGAGCAGTTCTTC	.	TRBV4-1	.	TRBJ2-1
CASSGLADPSYEQYF	TGTGCCAGCAGTGGACTAGCGGACCCTTCCTACGAGCAGTACTTC	medium-sized	TRBV6-4	TRBD2	TRBJ2-7
CASSSHRQTGGTGELFF	TGTGCCAGCAGCTCACACCGCCAGACAGGGGGGACCGGGGAGCTGTTTTTT	.	TRBV5-6	TRBD1	TRBJ2-2
CASSMNPGTGEQETQYF	TGTGCCAGCAGTATGAATCCAGGGACAGGGGAACAAGAGACCCAGTACTTC	.	TRBV28	TRBD1	TRBJ2-5
CASSPTRRPGTDTQYF	TGTGCCAGCAGCCCGACGAGGAGACCCGGCACAGATACGCAGTATTTT	once	TRBV14	.	TRBJ2-3
CASSIRRDRRGNEQFF	TGTGCCAGTAGTATACGCCGGGACAGGAGGGGCAATGAGCAGTTCTTC	.	TRBV19	TRBD1	TRBJ2-1
CASSLEQGGTWNSPLHF	TGTGCCAGCAGCTTAGAACAGGGGGGGACGTGGAATTCACCCCTCCACTTT	.	TRBV7-2	TRBD1	TRBJ1-6
CASSVDGRVGNTIYF	TGTGCCAGCAGCGTAGACGGCAGGGTTGGAAACACCATATATTTT	.	TRBV9	.	TRBJ1-3
CASSRDNQPQHF	TGTGCCAGCAGTAGGGACAACCAGCCCCAGCATTTT	.	TRBV12-3/TRBV12-4	.	TRBJ1-5
CASSYVITEAFF	TGTGCCAGCAGTTATGTCATAACTGAAGCTTTCTTT	.	TRBV28	.	TRBJ1-1
CASSPSGGQGNEQYF	TGTGCCAGCAGCCCGTCCGGGGGGCAAGGAAACGAGCAGTACTTC	.	TRBV9	.	TRBJ2-7
CASREDLGVSRELFF	TGTGCCAGCAGAGAGGATTTGGGGGTTTCCCGGGAGCTGTTTTTT	.	TRBV2	.	TRBJ2-2
CASSLIAAQHYEQYF	TGCGCCAGCAGCTTGATCGCCGCCCAGCACTACGAGCAGTACTTC	.	TRBV5-1	.	TRBJ2-7
CASSDGGATDTQYF	TGTGCCAGCAGTGACGGGGGGGCCACAGATACGCAGTATTTT	.	TRBV6-4	.	TRBJ2-3
CASSLGITGSYEQYF	TGTGCCAGCAGCTTGGGGATAACCGGGAGCTACGAGCAGTACTTC	once	TRBV5-4	.	TRBJ2-7